Listed below are T cell receptor beta chains from one sample, sequenced in a study of blood T cell repertoires in COVID-19. Libraries were prepared by immunoSEQ multiplex PCR; TCRdb keeps only in-frame clonotypes and omits some of them. The repertoire consists of approximately 300,000 clones, with 90% occurring once and the leading ten covering roughly 3.9%. Sequenced: PBMCs or T cells enriched from blood (not recorded which). The receptors were sampled from a woman in her twenties or thirties who had been exposed to COVID-19. Each CDR3 is given with its conserved first and last residue. D genes are given only for firm matches. Expanded clones get a size class; other rows say once, few or many, or leave the size out.

TRBJ2-7,TRBD1,.,TRBV3-1/TRBV3-2,CASSHTNRGDEQYF,TGTGCCAGCAGCCACACTAACAGGGGCGACGAGCAGTACTTC
TRBJ1-1,.,.,TRBV19,CASSIVLDSQAFF,TGTGCCAGTAGTATAGTCTTGGACAGCCAAGCTTTCTTT
TRBJ1-1,.,.,TRBV7-2,CASSLRPGSITEAFF,TGTGCCAGCAGCTTAAGGCCAGGGTCTATCACTGAAGCTTTCTTT
TRBJ1-1,.,few,TRBV13,CASSFSTEAFF,TGTGCCAGCAGCTTCAGCACTGAAGCTTTCTTT
TRBJ2-2,TRBD1,.,TRBV25-1,CASSDLPTGGNTGELFF,TGTGCCAGCAGTGATCTCCCGACAGGGGGGAACACCGGGGAGCTGTTTTTT
TRBJ2-3,.,.,TRBV7-9,CASSIPGGPTDTQYF,TGTGCCAGCAGCATTCCCGGGGGGCCCACAGATACGCAGTATTTT
TRBJ1-1,.,.,TRBV6-1,CASSEQVTITEAFF,TGTGCCAGCAGTGAACAGGTCACAATAACTGAAGCTTTCTTT
TRBJ1-6,.,.,TRBV7-3,CASQQDTNSPLHF,TGTGCCAGTCAACAGGATACCAATTCACCCCTCCACTTT
TRBJ1-2,TRBD1,.,TRBV5-6,CASRRQGPNYGYTF,TGTGCCAGCAGAAGACAGGGTCCGAACTATGGCTACACCTTC
TRBJ2-2,.,.,TRBV30,CAWRTGNTGELFF,TGTGCCTGGAGGACAGGGAACACCGGGGAGCTGTTTTTT
TRBJ2-3,.,.,TRBV6-6,CASIWSGTDTQYF,TGTGCCAGCATCTGGAGCGGCACAGATACGCAGTATTTT
TRBJ2-1,TRBD2,few,TRBV6-5,CASSYLTSGLNEQFF,TGTGCCAGCAGTTACCTGACTAGCGGGCTCAATGAGCAGTTCTTC
TRBJ1-2,.,.,TRBV5-4,CASSRDGQFYGYTF,TGTGCCAGCAGCCGTGACGGACAGTTTTATGGCTACACCTTC
TRBJ1-5,TRBD1,.,TRBV18,CASSPGTGFMVYF,TGTGCCAGCTCACCGGGGACAGGGTTCATGGTTTATTTT
TRBJ1-4,.,few,TRBV7-8,CASSPGGARKLFF,TGTGCCAGCAGCCCGGGGGGCGCGAGAAAACTGTTTTTT
TRBJ1-2,.,.,TRBV6-4,CASSEQLDYGYTF,TGTGCCAGCAGTGAACAGCTCGACTATGGCTACACCTTC
TRBJ2-5,.,.,TRBV24-1,CATSDPWAYQETQYF,TGTGCCACCAGTGATCCATGGGCGTACCAAGAGACCCAGTACTTC
TRBJ2-7,TRBD1,.,TRBV6-2/TRBV6-3,CASSPRQGLTYEQYF,TGTGCCAGCAGTCCACGACAGGGGCTAACCTACGAGCAGTACTTC
TRBJ1-2,TRBD1,.,TRBV19,CASSVQGNYGYTF,TGTGCCAGTAGCGTACAGGGGAACTATGGCTACACCTTC
TRBJ2-5,.,.,TRBV4-3,CASSQVSQETQYF,TGCGCCAGCAGCCAAGTCAGTCAGGAGACCCAGTACTTC
TRBJ1-4,.,.,TRBV5-6,CASSLSERGEKLFF,TGTGCCAGCAGCCTGTCAGAAAGGGGTGAAAAACTGTTTTTT
TRBJ1-5,TRBD1,.,TRBV19,CASSTQGERPQHF,TGTGCCAGTAGTACACAGGGGGAGCGGCCCCAGCATTTT